These 30 T cell receptor beta chains were all obtained from the same sample, sequenced in a study of blood T cell repertoires in COVID-19. Clones were sequenced by immunoSEQ multiplex PCR, and TCRdb holds only the in-frame ones, with some missing. The repertoire holds under 300,000 clones, with 88% as singletons. Material: PBMCs or T cells enriched from blood (not recorded which). These receptors came from a woman aged 25 to 45 who had recovered from COVID-19.

DNA of the CDR3: TGTGCCAGTAGTGGGGGGACGGGGTGGAATGAGCAGTTCTTC. Its translation is CASSGGTGWNEQFF. V gene TRBV19 combines with J gene TRBJ2-1; weak D call: TRBD2 (6 bases). Germline V gene data show CDR1 as LNHDA and CDR2 as SQIVND (reference sequence). The CDR3 length is 14 residues. The V end was cut by 5 bases, the J end by 7 bases, with 15 bases between.

In nucleotides, the CDR3 is TGTGCCAGCAGCGATCCCGGGACAGAAGCTTTCTTT. Translation: CASSDPGTEAFF. The chain employs TRBV11-1 and TRBJ1-1, with D perhaps matching TRBD1 (6 bases). CDR1 is SGHAT, CDR2 FQDESV, per germline (reference sequence). The CDR3 has 12 residues. The ends were cut back, 5 bases at V and 8 bases at J, with 12 bases in the middle.

The V and J genes are TRBV12-3 or TRBV12-4 and TRBJ1-2; D might be TRBD1 (5 bases). The CDR3 runs to 11 residues. V shed 6 bases and J shed 6 bases, with 8 bases lying between them. CDR3 amino acids: CASSLGDGYTF. The CDR3 DNA follows: TGTGCCAGCAGCCTAGGGGATGGCTACACCTTC.

DNA of the CDR3: TGTGCCAGCAGCAAAGTGCCTGGCGGGGACAGGGGCAACGAGCAGTACTTC. It translates to CASSKVPGGDRGNEQYF. The chain carries TRBV21-1 and TRBJ2-7; the DNA was not used to check the table's D call, TRBD1. TRBV21-1 is assigned pseudogene status. The CDR3 is 17 residues long.

The genes are TRBV27 and TRBJ1-2; TRBD1 aligns across 9 bases. The CDR3 is 15 residues long. Germline loops: CDR1 MNHEY, CDR2 SMNVEV (reference sequence). Trimming took 2 bases from V and 4 from J; bases not matched to a gene: 5. This CDR3 is CASSLKGQGVYGYTF. The CDR3 nucleotides are TGTGCCAGCAGTTTAAAGGGACAGGGCGTCTATGGCTACACCTTC.

The chain couples TRBV30 to TRBJ1-5; no definite D call. This CDR3 comprises 13 residues. Trimming took off 4 bases at V and 0 bases at J, with 7 bases between the two ends. CDR1 GTSNPN and CDR2 SVGIG come from the germline V gene (reference sequence). The CDR3 DNA sequence: TGTGCCTGGACTCGGAGTAGCAATCAGCCCCAGCATTTT. Its protein product is CAWTRSSNQPQHF.

This clone showed up many times. V and J are TRBV28 and TRBJ2-3, with 15 bases fitting TRBD2. V gave up 3 bases and J gave up 5 bases; unmatched junction bases: 15. The CDR3 runs 20 residues. CDR1 and CDR2 from the germline V gene are MDHEN and SYDVKM. CDR3 bases: TGTGCCAGCAGTTTGCCAGCTAGCGGGACTAGCGGGGGGCCGAGAGATACGCAGTATTTT. It codes for CASSLPASGTSGGPRDTQYF.

The chain employs TRBV4-1 and TRBJ2-7; 8 bases agree with TRBD2. J lost 2 bases, V lost 3 bases, and 12 bases had no gene match. The CDR3 has 17 amino acids. Germline CDR1 is MGHRA and CDR2 is YSYEKL. CDR3 DNA sequence: TGCGCCAGCAGCCAGGGTCGGGAGGGGGAGAGGGCCTACGAGCAGTACTTC. Amino acids: CASSQGREGERAYEQYF.

V gene TRBV19 combines with J gene TRBJ2-5; TRBD1 is a possible D gene (6 bases). V lost 5 bases to trimming and J lost 2 bases, with 12 bases between them. Germline V CDR1 and CDR2: LNHDA, SQIVND (reference sequence). The CDR3 is 14 residues long. CDR3 in DNA: TGTGCCAGTAGTCCCGGACAGCCACAAGAGACCCAGTACTTC. Amino acid sequence: CASSPGQPQETQYF.

The CDR3 loop is CAWSASLQREQYF. In DNA, the CDR3 is TGTGCCTGGAGTGCTAGCCTCCAGCGCGAGCAGTACTTC. V is TRBV30 and J is TRBJ2-7; TRBD2 might be the D (5 bases). Trimming removed 1 base at V and 6 bases at J, with 13 bases between. Germline CDR1 and CDR2: GTSNPN and SVGIG (reference sequence). The CDR3 spans 13 residues. The variable domain in full, completed from reference TRBV30 and TRBJ2-7, reads SQTIHQWPATLVQPVGSPLSLECTVEGTSNPNLYWYRQAAGRGLQLLFYSVGIGQISSEVPQNLSASRPQDRQFILSSKKLLLSDSGFYLCAWSASLQREQYFGPGTRLTVT.

The rearrangement uses TRBV7-9 and TRBJ1-1; the D gene is possibly TRBD1 (6 bases). Looked up from germline, CDR1 is SEHNR and CDR2 is FQNEAQ (reference sequence). The ends were cut back, 3 bases at V and 8 bases at J, with 10 bases in the middle. The CDR3 sequence is 12 residues long. This CDR3 reads CASSFKGTEAFF. CDR3 in DNA: TGTGCCAGCAGCTTTAAGGGGACAGAAGCTTTCTTT. Full variable domain (outside the CDR3, taken from reference TRBV7-9 and TRBJ1-1): DTGVSQNPRHKITKRGQNVTFRCDPISEHNRLYWYRQTLGQGPEFLTYFQNEAQLEKSRLLSDRFSAERPKGSFSTLEIQRTEQGDSAMYLCASSFKGTEAFFGQGTRLTVV.

The chain is built from TRBV5-6 and TRBJ2-3, with D maybe TRBD2 (6 bases). Germline V lookup: CDR1 SGHDT, CDR2 YYEEEE. Trimming left V 4 bases short and J 5 bases short, with 8 bases between. This CDR3 has 12 amino acids. In DNA form, the CDR3 reads TGTGCCAGCAGCATAGCGGAAGATACGCAGTATTTT. It codes for CASSIAEDTQYF.

The V and J genes are TRBV5-1 and TRBJ1-2, with 10 bases matching TRBD1. Germline V gives CDR1 SGHRS, CDR2 YFSETQ. Germline trimming cut 4 bases from V and 6 bases from J; bases unmatched to any gene: 6. This CDR3 is 14 amino acids long. CDR3 in amino acids: CASSRTGGRDGYTF. DNA of the CDR3: TGCGCCAGCAGCCGGACAGGGGGTCGTGATGGCTACACCTTC. The full variable domain, in which reference TRBV5-1 and TRBJ1-2 provide the parts outside the CDR3, is KAGVTQTPRYLIKTRGQQVTLSCSPISGHRSVSWYQQTPGQGLQFLFEYFSETQRNKGNFPGRFSGRQFSNSRSEMNVSTLELGDSALYLCASSRTGGRDGYTFGSGTRLTVV.

The V gene is TRBV29-1, the J gene TRBJ2-7; D ambiguous. Germline values: CDR1 SQVTM, CDR2 ANQGSEA. The CDR3 consists of 11 residues. Trimming pared 7 bases from V and 5 bases from J, leaving 12 bases between. This CDR3 is CSATSIDEQYF. The CDR3 nucleotides are TGCAGCGCAACCTCTATTGACGAGCAGTACTTC.

The chain recombines TRBV19 with TRBJ1-6, with a tentative D call TRBD1 (5 bases). V was trimmed by 0 bases and J by 7 bases, leaving 13 bases between them. Germline CDR1 reads LNHDA; CDR2 reads SQIVND (reference sequence). CDR3 size: 16 residues. The CDR3 is CASSIEGQEMNSPLHF. In DNA, the CDR3 is TGTGCCAGTAGTATAGAAGGACAAGAGATGAATTCACCCCTCCACTTT.

The sample holds one count of this clone. The chain combines TRBV20-1 with TRBJ1-1; unclear D gene. V lost 5 bases, J lost 3 bases, and 7 bases lay in between. Germline lookup yields CDR1 DFQATT and CDR2 SNEGSKA (reference sequence). The CDR3 has 11 residues. The DNA of the CDR3 is TGCAGTGCTGTAGTGTACACTGAAGCTTTCTTT. Its protein product is CSAVVYTEAFF.

This clone was recorded once. J is TRBJ2-1 and V is TRBV7-3; no reliable D call. The CDR3 runs to 15 residues. CDR1 and CDR2 (germline): SGHTA, FQGTGA. V lost 5 bases to trimming and J lost 0 bases, with 11 bases between them. The CDR3 region has the DNA TGTGCCAGCAGCCCCATACCTAGCTCCTACAATGAGCAGTTCTTC. Protein sequence: CASSPIPSSYNEQFF.

The chain combines TRBV28 with TRBJ2-3; 15 positions agree with TRBD2. In germline, CDR1 is MDHEN, CDR2 SYDVKM. V shed 3 bases and J 1 base; nucleotides not matched to a gene: 11. CDR3 length: 20 residues. The CDR3 DNA is TGTGCCAGCAGTTTTTCGGGACTAGCGGGAGGAGAGACGGGCACAGATACGCAGTATTTT. It specifies CASSFSGLAGGETGTDTQYF.

This chain connects TRBV15 to TRBJ1-4; 7 bases map to TRBD1. CDR3 length equals 15 residues. Germline V CDR1 and CDR2: LNHNV, YYDKDF (reference sequence). Germline trimming cut 1 base from V and 8 bases from J; bases unmatched to any gene: 7. The CDR3 protein is CATSRGTGSREKLFF. The CDR3 DNA sequence: TGTGCCACCAGCAGAGGGACAGGAAGTCGAGAAAAACTGTTTTTT.

The chain uses TRBV5-4 and TRBJ2-7; the match to TRBD1 covers 8 bases. Germline trimming cut 4 bases from V and 4 bases from J; bases unmatched to any gene: 4. Germline CDR1 SGHNT, CDR2 YYREEE (reference sequence). The CDR3 is 13 residues long. The CDR3 reads CASSTRDRYEQYF. For the CDR3, the DNA is TGTGCCAGCAGCACCAGGGACAGGTACGAGCAGTACTTC.

The V call is TRBV29-1, the J call TRBJ1-2; D perhaps matches TRBD1 (5 bases). The CDR3 totals 15 residues. V lost 4 bases and J lost 1, with 16 bases in between. Looked up from germline, CDR1 is SQVTM and CDR2 is ANQGSEA. The CDR3 bases are TGCAGCGTTGCAACAGGCCAACCATATAACTATGGCTACACCTTC. Encoded protein: CSVATGQPYNYGYTF.

The chain joins TRBV11-3 to TRBJ2-7, with D perhaps matching TRBD2 (5 bases). In germline, CDR1 is SGHNT, CDR2 YENEEA. The V end lost 2 bases, the J end lost 0 bases, and 11 bases lay between the germline ends. This CDR3 is 15 amino acids long. In DNA form, the CDR3 reads TGTGCCAGCAGCTTAACCGGGGTAAGCTCCTACGAGCAGTACTTC. Amino acids: CASSLTGVSSYEQYF.

The chain couples TRBV20-1 to TRBJ2-5; D gene uncertain. Between the trimmed V and J ends, which lost 3 bases and 8 bases, there was a span of 13 bases. Germline lookup yields CDR1 DFQATT and CDR2 SNEGSKA (reference sequence). The CDR3 runs to 12 residues. This CDR3 is CSASLQERTQYF. The CDR3 DNA is TGCAGTGCTAGTCTCCAGGAAAGAACCCAGTACTTC.

This chain uses TRBV5-6 with TRBJ1-2; 7 bases match TRBD1. Germline trimming cut 3 bases from V and 8 bases from J; bases unmatched to any gene: 7. CDR1 is SGHDT and CDR2 is YYEEEE in the germline V gene. CDR3 length: 13 residues. The CDR3 protein is CASSSTGRIGYTF. The CDR3 nucleotides read TGTGCCAGCAGCTCGACAGGGAGGATAGGCTACACCTTC.

J is TRBJ2-5 and V is TRBV5-1, with D possibly matching TRBD1 (6 bases). The V gene's germline CDR1 is SGHRS and CDR2 YFSETQ. The CDR3 is 15 amino acids. V shed 4 bases and J shed 1 base, with 14 bases lying between them. CDR3 protein: CASSPRRGTQETQYF. CDR3 DNA sequence: TGCGCCAGCAGCCCCCGAAGGGGGACCCAAGAGACCCAGTACTTC.

The V gene is TRBV5-1, the J gene TRBJ2-7, with D uncertain. Germline V lookup: CDR1 SGHRS, CDR2 YFSETQ. The CDR3 sequence is 11 residues long. With 2 bases removed from V and 3 bases from J, the gap between germline ends came to 3 bases. The CDR3 DNA follows: TGCGCCAGCAGCTTCGGCTACGAGCAGTACTTC. It specifies CASSFGYEQYF.

The chain carries TRBV2 and TRBJ1-1; 7 bases align to TRBD1. Per germline, CDR1 SNHLY and CDR2 FYNNEI. Trimming removed 6 bases from V and 0 bases from J; junction bases left unmatched: 1. The CDR3 is 13 amino acids. For the CDR3, the DNA is TGTGCCAGCAGGGACAGGATGAACACTGAAGCTTTCTTT. It yields the protein CASRDRMNTEAFF.

The chain has TRBV19 and TRBJ1-5; 9 bases agree with TRBD1. Germline V lookup: CDR1 LNHDA, CDR2 SQIVND (reference sequence). This CDR3 has 15 residues. J was trimmed by 4 bases and V by 8 bases; bases with no gene match: 9. CDR3 in amino acids: CASERRTGANQPQHF. The CDR3 DNA reads TGTGCCAGTGAAAGACGGACAGGGGCGAATCAGCCCCAGCATTTT.

J is TRBJ1-6 and V is TRBV6-2 or TRBV6-3, with TRBD1 matching 9 bases. CDR1 is MNHEY, CDR2 SVGEGT, per germline. The CDR3 runs 16 residues. After removal of 6 bases from V and 7 bases from J, the junction contained 10 bases not matched to a gene. The CDR3 DNA reads TGTGCCAGCAGCCCAACGGACAGGGGCTGGAATTCACCCCTCCACTTT. This translates into CASSPTDRGWNSPLHF.

The chain combines TRBV7-3 with TRBJ2-5; D is possibly TRBD2 (5 bases). Trimming took off 5 bases at V and 4 bases at J, with 14 bases between the two ends. The CDR3 loop spans 14 amino acids. Germline-derived CDR1 and CDR2 are SGHTA and FQGTGA. CDR3 sequence: CASSRTGRGETQYF. In nucleotides, the CDR3 is TGTGCCAGCAGCCGGACTGGACGTGGAGAGACCCAGTACTTC.